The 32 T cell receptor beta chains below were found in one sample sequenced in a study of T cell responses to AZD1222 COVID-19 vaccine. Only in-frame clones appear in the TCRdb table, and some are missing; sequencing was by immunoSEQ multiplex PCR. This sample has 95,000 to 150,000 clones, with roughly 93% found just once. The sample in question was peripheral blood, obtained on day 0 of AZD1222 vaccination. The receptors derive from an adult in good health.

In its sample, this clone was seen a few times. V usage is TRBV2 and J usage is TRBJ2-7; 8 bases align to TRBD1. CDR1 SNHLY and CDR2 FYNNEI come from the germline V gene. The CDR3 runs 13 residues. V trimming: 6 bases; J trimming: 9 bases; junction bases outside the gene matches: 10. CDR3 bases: TGTGCCAGCAGGGCCGGGACAGGAGGAGTGCAGTACTTC. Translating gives CASRAGTGGVQYF. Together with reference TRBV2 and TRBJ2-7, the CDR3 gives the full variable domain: EPEVTQTPSHQVTQMGQEVILRCVPISNHLYFYWYRQILGQKVEFLVSFYNNEISEKSEIFDDQFSVERPDGSNFTLKIRSTKLEDSAMYFCASRAGTGGVQYFGPGTRLTVT.

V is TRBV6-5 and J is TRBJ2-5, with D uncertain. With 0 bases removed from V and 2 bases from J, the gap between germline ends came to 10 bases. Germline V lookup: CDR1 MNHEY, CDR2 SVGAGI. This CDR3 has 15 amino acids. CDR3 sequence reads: CASSYSRKGQETQYF. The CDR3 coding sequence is TGTGCCAGCAGTTACTCGAGGAAAGGGCAAGAGACCCAGTACTTC.

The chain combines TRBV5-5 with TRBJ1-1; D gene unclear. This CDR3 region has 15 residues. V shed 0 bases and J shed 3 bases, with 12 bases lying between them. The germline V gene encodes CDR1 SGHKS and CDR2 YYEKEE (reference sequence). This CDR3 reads CASSLEIRLYTEAFF. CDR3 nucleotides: TGTGCCAGCAGCTTGGAAATTCGGCTGTACACTGAAGCTTTCTTT.

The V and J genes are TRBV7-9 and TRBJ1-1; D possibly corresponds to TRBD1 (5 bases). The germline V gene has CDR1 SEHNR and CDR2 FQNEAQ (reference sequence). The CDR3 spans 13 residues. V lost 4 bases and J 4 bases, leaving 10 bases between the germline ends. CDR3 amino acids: CASSSDILTEAFF. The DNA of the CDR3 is TGTGCCAGCAGCTCGGACATCCTCACTGAAGCTTTCTTT.

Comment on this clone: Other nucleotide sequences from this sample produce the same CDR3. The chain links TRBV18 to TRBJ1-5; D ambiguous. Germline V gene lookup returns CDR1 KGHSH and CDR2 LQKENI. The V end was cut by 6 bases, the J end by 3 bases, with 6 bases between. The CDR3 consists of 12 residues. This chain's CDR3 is CASSPPNQPQHF. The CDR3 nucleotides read TGTGCCAGCTCTCCCCCCAATCAGCCCCAGCATTTT.

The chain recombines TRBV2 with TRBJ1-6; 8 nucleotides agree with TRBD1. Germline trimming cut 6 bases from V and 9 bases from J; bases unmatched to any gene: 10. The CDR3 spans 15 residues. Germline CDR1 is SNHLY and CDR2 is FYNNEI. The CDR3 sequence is CASSPGPQGGSPLHF. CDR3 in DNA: TGTGCCAGCAGCCCGGGACCACAGGGGGGTTCACCCCTCCACTTT.

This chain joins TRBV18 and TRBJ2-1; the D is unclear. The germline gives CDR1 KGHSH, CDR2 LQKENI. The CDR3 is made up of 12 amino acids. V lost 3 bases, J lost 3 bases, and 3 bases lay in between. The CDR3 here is CASSPFYNEQFF. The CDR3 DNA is TGTGCCAGCTCACCTTTCTACAATGAGCAGTTCTTC.

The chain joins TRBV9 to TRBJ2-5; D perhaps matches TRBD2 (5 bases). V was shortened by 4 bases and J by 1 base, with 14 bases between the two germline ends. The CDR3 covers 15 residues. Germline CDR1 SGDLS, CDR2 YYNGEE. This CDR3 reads CASSPRAWVQETQYF. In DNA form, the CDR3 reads TGTGCCAGCAGCCCGCGGGCCTGGGTCCAAGAGACCCAGTACTTC.

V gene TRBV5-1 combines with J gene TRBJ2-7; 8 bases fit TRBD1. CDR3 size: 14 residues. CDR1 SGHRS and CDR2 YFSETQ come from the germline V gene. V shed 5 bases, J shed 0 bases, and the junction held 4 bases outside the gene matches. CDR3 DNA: TGCGCCAGCAGGGGACAGGCCTCCTCCTACGAGCAGTACTTC. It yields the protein CASRGQASSYEQYF. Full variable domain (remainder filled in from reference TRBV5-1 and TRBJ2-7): KAGVTQTPRYLIKTRGQQVTLSCSPISGHRSVSWYQQTPGQGLQFLFEYFSETQRNKGNFPGRFSGRQFSNSRSEMNVSTLELGDSALYLCASRGQASSYEQYFGPGTRLTVT.

CDR3 amino acids: CASSYQGLAANYGYTF. DNA of the CDR3: TGTGCCAGCAGTTATCAGGGGCTTGCAGCTAACTATGGCTACACCTTC. The gene calls are TRBV6-5 and TRBJ1-2; D is possibly TRBD1 (6 bases). The CDR3 is 16 amino acids. V lost 3 bases, J lost 0 bases, and 14 bases lay in between. Germline V gives CDR1 MNHEY, CDR2 SVGAGI.

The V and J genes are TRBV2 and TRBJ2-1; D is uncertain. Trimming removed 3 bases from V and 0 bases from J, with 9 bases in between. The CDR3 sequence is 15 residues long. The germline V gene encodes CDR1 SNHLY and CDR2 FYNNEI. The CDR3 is CASSDLGFSYNEQFF. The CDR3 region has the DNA TGTGCCAGCAGTGATTTGGGTTTCTCCTACAATGAGCAGTTCTTC.

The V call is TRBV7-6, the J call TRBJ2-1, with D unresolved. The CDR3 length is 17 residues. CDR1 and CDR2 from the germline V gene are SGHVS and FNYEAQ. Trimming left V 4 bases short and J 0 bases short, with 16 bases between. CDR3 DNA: TGTGCCAGCAGCTGGTACGGGCACCGGAGCTCCTACAATGAGCAGTTCTTC. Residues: CASSWYGHRSSYNEQFF.

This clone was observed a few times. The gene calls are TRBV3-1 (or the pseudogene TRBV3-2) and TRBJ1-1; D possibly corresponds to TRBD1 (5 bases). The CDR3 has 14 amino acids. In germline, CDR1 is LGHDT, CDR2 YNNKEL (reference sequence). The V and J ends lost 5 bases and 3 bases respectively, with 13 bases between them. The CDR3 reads CASSSGFRDTEAFF. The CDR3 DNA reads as TGTGCCAGCAGCTCAGGGTTTAGGGACACTGAAGCTTTCTTT.

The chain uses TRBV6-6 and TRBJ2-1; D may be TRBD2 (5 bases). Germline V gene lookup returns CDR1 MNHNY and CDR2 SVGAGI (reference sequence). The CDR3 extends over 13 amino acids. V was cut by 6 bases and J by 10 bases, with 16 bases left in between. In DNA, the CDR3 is TGTGCCAGCAGCCCTACCCGGACGGGGGAGCAGTTCTTC. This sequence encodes CASSPTRTGEQFF.

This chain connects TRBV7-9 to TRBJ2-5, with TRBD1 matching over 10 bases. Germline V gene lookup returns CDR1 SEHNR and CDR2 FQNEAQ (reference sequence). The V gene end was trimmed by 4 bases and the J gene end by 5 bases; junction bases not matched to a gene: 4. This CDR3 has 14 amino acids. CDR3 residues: CASSSTGGGETQYF. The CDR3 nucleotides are TGTGCCAGCAGCTCGACAGGGGGCGGGGAGACCCAGTACTTC.

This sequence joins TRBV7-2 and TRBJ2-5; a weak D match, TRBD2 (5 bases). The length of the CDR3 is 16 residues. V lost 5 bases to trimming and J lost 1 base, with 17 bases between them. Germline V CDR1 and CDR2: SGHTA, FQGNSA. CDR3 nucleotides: TGTGCCAGCAGCCAAAGACCCCCTAGCCCCCAAGAGACCCAGTACTTC. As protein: CASSQRPPSPQETQYF.

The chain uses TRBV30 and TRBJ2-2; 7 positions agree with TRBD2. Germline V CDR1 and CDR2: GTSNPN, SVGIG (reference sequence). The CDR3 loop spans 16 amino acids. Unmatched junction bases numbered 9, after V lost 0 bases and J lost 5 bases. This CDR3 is CAWSVRKRGGTGELFF. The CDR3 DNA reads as TGTGCCTGGAGTGTTCGTAAGCGGGGCGGGACCGGGGAGCTGTTTTTT.

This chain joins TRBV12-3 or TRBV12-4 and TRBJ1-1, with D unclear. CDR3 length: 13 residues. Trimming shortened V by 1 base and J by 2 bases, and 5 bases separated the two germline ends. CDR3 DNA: TGTGCCAGCAGTTTAGGGGCTAACACTGAAGCTTTCTTT. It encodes CASSLGANTEAFF.

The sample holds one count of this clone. The CDR3 protein is CASSKAVEGRVLQPQHF. The CDR3 nucleotides are TGTGCCAGCAGCAAAGCAGTGGAGGGGCGGGTGCTTCAGCCCCAGCATTTT. The V call is TRBV21-1, the J call TRBJ1-5. TRBV21-1 is a pseudogene. This CDR3 is built from 17 residues.

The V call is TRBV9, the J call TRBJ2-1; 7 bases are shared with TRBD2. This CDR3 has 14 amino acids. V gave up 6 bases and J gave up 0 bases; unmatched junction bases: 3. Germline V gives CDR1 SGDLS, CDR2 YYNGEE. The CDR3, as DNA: TGTGCCAGCACCGGCGGGAGCTCCTACAATGAGCAGTTCTTC. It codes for CASTGGSSYNEQFF.

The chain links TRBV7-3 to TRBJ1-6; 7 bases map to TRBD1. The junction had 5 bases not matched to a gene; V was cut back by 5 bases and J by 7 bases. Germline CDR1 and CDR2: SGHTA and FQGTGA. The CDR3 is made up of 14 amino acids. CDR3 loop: CASSRQGTNSPLHF. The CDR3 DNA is TGTGCCAGCAGCCGACAGGGTACGAATTCACCCCTCCACTTT.

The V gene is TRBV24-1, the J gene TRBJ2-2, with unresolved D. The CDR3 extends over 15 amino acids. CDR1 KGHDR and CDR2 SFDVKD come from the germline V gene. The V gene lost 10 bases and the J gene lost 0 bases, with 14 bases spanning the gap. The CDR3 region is CATTKDGTNTGELFF. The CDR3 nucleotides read TGTGCCACAACAAAGGACGGAACGAACACCGGGGAGCTGTTTTTT.

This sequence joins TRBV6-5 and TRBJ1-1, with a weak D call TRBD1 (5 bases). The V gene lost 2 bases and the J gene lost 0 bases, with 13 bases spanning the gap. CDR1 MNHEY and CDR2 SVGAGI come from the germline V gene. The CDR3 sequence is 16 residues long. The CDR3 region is CASSYPTGLMNTEAFF. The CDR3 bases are TGTGCCAGCAGTTACCCCACAGGCTTAATGAACACTGAAGCTTTCTTT.

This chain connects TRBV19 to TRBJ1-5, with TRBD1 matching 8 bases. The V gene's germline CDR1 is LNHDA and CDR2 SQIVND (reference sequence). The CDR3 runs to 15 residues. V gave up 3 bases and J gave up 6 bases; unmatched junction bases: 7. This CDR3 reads CASSIETGAGQPQHF. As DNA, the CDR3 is TGTGCCAGTAGTATTGAGACAGGGGCAGGTCAGCCCCAGCATTTT.

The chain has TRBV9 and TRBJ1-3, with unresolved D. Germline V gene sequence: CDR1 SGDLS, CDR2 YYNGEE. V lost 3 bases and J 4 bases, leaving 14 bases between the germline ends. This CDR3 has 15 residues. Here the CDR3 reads CASSARGVGGNTIYF. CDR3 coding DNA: TGTGCCAGCAGCGCGCGAGGAGTGGGAGGAAACACCATATATTTT.

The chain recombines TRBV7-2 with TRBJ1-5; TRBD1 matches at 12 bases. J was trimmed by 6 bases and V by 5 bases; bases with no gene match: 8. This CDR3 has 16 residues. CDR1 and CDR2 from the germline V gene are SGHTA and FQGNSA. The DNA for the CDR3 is TGTGCCAGCAGCGCAAACCGGGACAGGGGGCTTCAGCCCCAGCATTTT. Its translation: CASSANRDRGLQPQHF. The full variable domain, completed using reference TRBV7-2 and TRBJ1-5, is GAGVSQSPSNKVTEKGKDVELRCDPISGHTALYWYRQSLGQGLEFLIYFQGNSAPDKSGLPSDRFSAERTGGSVSTLTIQRTQQEDSAVYLCASSANRDRGLQPQHFGDGTRLSIL.

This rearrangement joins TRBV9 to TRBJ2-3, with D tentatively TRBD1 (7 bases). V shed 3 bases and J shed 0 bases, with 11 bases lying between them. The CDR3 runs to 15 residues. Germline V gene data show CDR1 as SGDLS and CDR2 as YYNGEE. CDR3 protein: CASSETGTSTDTQYF. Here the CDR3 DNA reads TGTGCCAGCAGCGAGACAGGGACTAGCACAGATACGCAGTATTTT.

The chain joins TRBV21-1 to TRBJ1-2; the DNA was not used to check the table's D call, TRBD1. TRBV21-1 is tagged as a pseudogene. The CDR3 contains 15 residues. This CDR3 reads CASSIRDRISVGYTF. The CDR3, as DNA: TGTGCCAGCAGCATCAGGGACAGGATTTCGGTTGGCTACACCTTC.

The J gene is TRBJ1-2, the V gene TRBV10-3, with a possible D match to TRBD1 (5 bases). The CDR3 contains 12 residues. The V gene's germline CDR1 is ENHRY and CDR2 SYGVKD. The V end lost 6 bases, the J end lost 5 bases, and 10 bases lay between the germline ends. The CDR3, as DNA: TGTGCCATCAGGGGGGAAGTATATGGCTACACCTTC. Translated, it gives CAIRGEVYGYTF.

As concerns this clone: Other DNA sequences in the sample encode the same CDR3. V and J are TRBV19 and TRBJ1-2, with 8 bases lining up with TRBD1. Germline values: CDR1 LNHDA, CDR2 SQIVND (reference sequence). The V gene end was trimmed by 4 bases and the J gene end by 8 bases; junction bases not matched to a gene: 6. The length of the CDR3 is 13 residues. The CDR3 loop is CASSTGQGYGYTF. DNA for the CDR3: TGTGCCAGTAGTACCGGACAGGGTTACGGCTACACCTTC.

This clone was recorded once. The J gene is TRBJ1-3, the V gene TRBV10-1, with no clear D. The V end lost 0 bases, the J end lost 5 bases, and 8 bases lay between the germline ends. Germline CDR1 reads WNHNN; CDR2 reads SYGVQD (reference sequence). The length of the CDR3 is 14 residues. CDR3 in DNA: TGCGCCAGCAGTGAGTCGACGGATCGAAACACCATATATTTT. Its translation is CASSESTDRNTIYF.

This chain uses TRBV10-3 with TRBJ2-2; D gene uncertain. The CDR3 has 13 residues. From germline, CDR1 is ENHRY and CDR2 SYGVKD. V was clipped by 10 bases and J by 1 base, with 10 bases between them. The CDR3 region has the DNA TGTGCCAGCGAGACAAAGAACACCGGGGAGCTGTTTTTT. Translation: CASETKNTGELFF.